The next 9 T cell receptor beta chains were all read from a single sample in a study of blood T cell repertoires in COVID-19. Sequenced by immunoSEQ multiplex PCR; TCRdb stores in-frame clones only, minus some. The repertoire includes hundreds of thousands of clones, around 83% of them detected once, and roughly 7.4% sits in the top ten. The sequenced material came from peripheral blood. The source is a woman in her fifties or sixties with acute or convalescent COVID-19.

CDR3 amino acids: CASSLSSAPRGYTF. The CDR3 nucleotides are TGTGCCAGCAGTTTATCAAGTGCCCCTCGGGGCTACACCTTC. The chain joins TRBV28 to TRBJ1-2; D not certain. The V gene's germline CDR1 is MDHEN and CDR2 SYDVKM. The CDR3 runs to 14 residues. The V gene lost 1 base and the J gene lost 8 bases, with 14 bases spanning the gap.

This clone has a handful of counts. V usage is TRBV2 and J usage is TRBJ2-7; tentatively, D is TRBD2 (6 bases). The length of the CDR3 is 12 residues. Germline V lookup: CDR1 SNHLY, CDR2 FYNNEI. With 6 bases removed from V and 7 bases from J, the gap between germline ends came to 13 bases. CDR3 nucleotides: TGTGCCAGCAGCGCCGACAGCGGGGAGCAGTACTTC. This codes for CASSADSGEQYF.

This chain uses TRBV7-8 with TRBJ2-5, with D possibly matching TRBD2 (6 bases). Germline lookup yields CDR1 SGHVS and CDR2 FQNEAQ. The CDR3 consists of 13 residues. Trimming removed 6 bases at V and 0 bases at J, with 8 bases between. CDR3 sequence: CASSWDYQETQYF. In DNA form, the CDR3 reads TGTGCCAGCAGTTGGGACTACCAAGAGACCCAGTACTTC. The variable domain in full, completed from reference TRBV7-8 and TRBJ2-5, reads GAGVSQSPRYKVAKRGQDVALRCDPISGHVSLFWYQQALGQGPEFLTYFQNEAQLDKSGLPSDRFFAERPEGSVSTLKIQRTQQEDSAVYLCASSWDYQETQYFGPGTRLLVL.

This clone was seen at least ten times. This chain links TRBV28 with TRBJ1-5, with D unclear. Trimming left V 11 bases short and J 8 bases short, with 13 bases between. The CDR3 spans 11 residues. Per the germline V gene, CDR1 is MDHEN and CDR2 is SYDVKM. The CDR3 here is CASKTREPQHF. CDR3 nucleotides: TGTGCCTCTAAAACGAGGGAGCCCCAGCATTTT.

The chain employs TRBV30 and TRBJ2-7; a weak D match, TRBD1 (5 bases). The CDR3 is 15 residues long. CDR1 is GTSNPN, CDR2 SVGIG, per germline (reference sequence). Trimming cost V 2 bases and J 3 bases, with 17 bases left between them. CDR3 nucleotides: TGTGCCTGGAGTACCAGGGCAGGGCATCTCTACGAGCAGTACTTC. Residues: CAWSTRAGHLYEQYF.

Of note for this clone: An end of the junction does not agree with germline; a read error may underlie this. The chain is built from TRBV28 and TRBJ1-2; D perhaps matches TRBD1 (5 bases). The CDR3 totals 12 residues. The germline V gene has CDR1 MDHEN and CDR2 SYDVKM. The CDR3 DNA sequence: TGTGCCAGCAGTCTTTGGGAGGGGTCGGTAGACTTC. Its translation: CASSLWEGSVDF.

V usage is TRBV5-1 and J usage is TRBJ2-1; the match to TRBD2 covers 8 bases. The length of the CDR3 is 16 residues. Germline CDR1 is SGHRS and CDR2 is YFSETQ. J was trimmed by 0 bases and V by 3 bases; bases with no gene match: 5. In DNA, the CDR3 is TGCGCCAGCAGCTCAACTAGCGGCCTCTCCTACAATGAGCAGTTCTTC. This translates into CASSSTSGLSYNEQFF.

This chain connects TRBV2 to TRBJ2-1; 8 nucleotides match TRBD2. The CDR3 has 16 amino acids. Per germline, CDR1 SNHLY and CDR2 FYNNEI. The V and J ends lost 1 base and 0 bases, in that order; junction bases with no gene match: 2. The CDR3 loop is CASSEGSGASYNEQFF. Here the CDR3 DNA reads TGTGCCAGCAGTGAAGGTAGCGGGGCCTCCTACAATGAGCAGTTCTTC.

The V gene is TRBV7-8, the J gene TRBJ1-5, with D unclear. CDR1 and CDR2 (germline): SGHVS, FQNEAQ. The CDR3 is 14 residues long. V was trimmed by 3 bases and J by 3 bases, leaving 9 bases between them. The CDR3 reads CASSFDTYNQPQHF. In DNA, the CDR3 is TGTGCCAGCAGCTTCGACACATACAATCAGCCCCAGCATTTT.